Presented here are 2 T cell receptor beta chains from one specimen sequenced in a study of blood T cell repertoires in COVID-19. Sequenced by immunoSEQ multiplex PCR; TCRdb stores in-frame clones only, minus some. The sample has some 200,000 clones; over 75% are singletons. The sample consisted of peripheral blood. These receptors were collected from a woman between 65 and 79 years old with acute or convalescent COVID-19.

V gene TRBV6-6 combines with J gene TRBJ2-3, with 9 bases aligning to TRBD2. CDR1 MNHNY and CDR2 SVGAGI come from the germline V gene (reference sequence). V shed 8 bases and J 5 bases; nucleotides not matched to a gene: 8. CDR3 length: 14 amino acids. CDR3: CASVPSGTGDTQYF. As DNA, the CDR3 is TGTGCCAGCGTCCCTAGCGGGACGGGAGATACGCAGTATTTT.

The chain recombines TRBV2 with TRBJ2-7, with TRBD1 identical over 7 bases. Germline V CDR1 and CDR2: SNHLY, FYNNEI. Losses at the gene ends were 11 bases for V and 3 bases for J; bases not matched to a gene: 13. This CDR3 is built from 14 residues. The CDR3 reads CAGRDSANGYEQYF. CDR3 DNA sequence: TGTGCCGGAAGGGACAGCGCCAACGGCTACGAGCAGTACTTC.